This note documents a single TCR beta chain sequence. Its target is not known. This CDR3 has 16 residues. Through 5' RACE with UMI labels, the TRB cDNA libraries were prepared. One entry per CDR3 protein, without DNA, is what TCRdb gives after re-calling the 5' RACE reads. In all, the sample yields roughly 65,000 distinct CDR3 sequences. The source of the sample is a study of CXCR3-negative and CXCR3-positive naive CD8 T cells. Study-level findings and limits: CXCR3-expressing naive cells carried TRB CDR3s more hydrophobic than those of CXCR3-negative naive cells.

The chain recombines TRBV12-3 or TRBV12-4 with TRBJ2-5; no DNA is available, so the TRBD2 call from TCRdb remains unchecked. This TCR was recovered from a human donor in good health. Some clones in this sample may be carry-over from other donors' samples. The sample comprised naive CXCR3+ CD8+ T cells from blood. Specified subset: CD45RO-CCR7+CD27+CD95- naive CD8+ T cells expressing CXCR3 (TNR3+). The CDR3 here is CASSSLADVPGETQYF.